The rows below give T cell receptor beta chains drawn from one sample of a study of blood T cell repertoires in COVID-19. Measured with immunoSEQ multiplex PCR; TCRdb has only the in-frame clones, and not every one. This sample has approximately 300,000 clones, with approximately 87% found just once. The sequenced material came from peripheral blood. Receptors were obtained from a woman aged 45-65 years with active or convalescent COVID-19. CDR3s include the opening cysteine and the closing phenylalanine or tryptophan. D genes are given only for firm matches. For some rows the clone size is stated as once, few or many, or as a class when expanded; others skip it.

abundance,v_gene,d_gene,j_gene,CDR3nt,CDR3aa
-,TRBV5-5,-,TRBJ1-4,TGTGCCAGCAGCTTGGATCGAACTAATGAAAAACTGTTTTTT,CASSLDRTNEKLFF
-,TRBV27,-,TRBJ1-3,TGTGCCAGCAAAGACCTAGAAACCTCTGGAAACACCATATATTTT,CASKDLETSGNTIYF
-,TRBV6-2/TRBV6-3,TRBD2,TRBJ2-5,TGTGCCAGCAGTTACTCTACCGGGACTATTGAGAAGACCCAGTACTTC,CASSYSTGTIEKTQYF
-,TRBV12-5,TRBD1,TRBJ1-6,TGTGCTAGTGGTTTGGTCCTGGGGACAGGGGGCCGGAGCTCCTATAATTCACCCCTCCACTTT,CASGLVLGTGGRSSYNSPLHF
-,TRBV7-2,TRBD1,TRBJ1-2,TGTGCCAGCAGCCTGTCGAGACAGGGGATTTACCATGGCTACACCTTC,CASSLSRQGIYHGYTF
-,TRBV4-1,TRBD2,TRBJ2-3,TGCGCCAGCAGCCCTATGACTAGCGGGGGTGTGGATACGCAGTATTTT,CASSPMTSGGVDTQYF
-,TRBV11-3,TRBD1,TRBJ2-7,TGTGCCAGCAGCTTATCAGGGGGTGCCTACGAGCAGTACTTC,CASSLSGGAYEQYF
once,TRBV7-2,TRBD1,TRBJ2-1,TGTGCCAGCAGCTTACGACAGGGGGCATCTTACAATGAGCAGTTCTTC,CASSLRQGASYNEQFF
-,TRBV6-6,-,TRBJ2-1,TGTGCCAGCAGTTACCCAAGGGGGGGCCTGGTCAATGAGCAGTTCTTC,CASSYPRGGLVNEQFF
-,TRBV19,TRBD2,TRBJ2-3,TGTGCCAGTAGTCCTCCAGCCGGGAGGATCAGAGATACGCAGTATTTT,CASSPPAGRIRDTQYF
-,TRBV7-6,TRBD2,TRBJ2-3,TGTGCCAGCAGCCTAGGGACTAGCGGGGGCACAGATACGCAGTATTTT,CASSLGTSGGTDTQYF
once,TRBV3-1/TRBV3-2,-,TRBJ1-5,TGTGCCAGCAGCCAAGACTTAAGGGGGCAGCCCCAGCATTTT,CASSQDLRGQPQHF
-,TRBV7-6,-,TRBJ2-7,TGTGCCAGCAGCTTAGAGAGCGGAAACACTTACGAGCAGTACTTC,CASSLESGNTYEQYF
-,TRBV9,-,TRBJ1-6,TGTGCCAGCAGCCCCCGGGGGAGGGAAAGGAGGGATTCACCCCTCCACTTT,CASSPRGRERRDSPLHF